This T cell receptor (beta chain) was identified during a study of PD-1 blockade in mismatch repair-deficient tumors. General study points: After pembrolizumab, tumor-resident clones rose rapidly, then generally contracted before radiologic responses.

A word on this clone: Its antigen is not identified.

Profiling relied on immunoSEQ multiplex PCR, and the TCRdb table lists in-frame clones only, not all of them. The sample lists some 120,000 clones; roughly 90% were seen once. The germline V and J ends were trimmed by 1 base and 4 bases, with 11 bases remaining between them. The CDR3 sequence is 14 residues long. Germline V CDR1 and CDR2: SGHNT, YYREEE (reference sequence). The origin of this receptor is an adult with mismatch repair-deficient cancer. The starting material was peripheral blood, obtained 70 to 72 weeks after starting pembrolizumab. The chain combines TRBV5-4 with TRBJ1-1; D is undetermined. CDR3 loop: CASSLTAEVTEAFF. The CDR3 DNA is TGTGCCAGCAGCTTGACAGCCGAAGTCACTGAAGCTTTCTTT. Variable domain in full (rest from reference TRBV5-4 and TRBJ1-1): ETGVTQSPTHLIKTRGQQVTLRCSSQSGHNTVSWYQQALGQGPQFIFQYYREEENGRGNFPPRFSGLQFPNYSSELNVNALELDDSALYLCASSLTAEVTEAFFGQGTRLTVV.